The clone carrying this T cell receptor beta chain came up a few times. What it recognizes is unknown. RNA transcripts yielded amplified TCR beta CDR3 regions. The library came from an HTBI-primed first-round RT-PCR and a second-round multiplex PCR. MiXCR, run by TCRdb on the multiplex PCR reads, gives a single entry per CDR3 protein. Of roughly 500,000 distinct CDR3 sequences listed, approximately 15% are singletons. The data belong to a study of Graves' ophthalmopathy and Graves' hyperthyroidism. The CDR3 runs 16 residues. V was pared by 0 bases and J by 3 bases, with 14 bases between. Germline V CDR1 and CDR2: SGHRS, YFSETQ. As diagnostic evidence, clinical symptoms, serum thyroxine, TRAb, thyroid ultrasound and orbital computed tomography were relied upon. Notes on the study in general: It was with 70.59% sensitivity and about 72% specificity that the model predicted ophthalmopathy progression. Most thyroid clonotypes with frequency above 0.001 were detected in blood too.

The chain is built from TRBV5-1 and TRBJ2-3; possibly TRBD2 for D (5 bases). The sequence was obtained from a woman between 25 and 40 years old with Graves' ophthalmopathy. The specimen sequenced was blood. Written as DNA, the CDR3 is TGCGCCAGCAGCTTGGACGGTCGGGGAAGGACAGATACGCAGTATTTT. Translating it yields CASSLDGRGRTDTQYF.